This section outlines one T cell receptor (beta chain) sequence together with its context. Its antigen is unknown. The table came from immunoSEQ multiplex PCR; TCRdb's copy has only in-frame clones and leaves some out. The sample records roughly 2.1 million clones, approximately 94% being singletons. This sample stems from a study of shared clonotypes between healthy human individuals. Background on the study: CD4 naive and memory got three plates each, CD8 naive two, CD8 memory one. General observations from the study: On the whole, naive subsets had larger estimated richness than memory subsets had.

In germline, CDR1 is MNHNY, CDR2 SVGAGI (reference sequence). This CDR3 has 15 amino acids. Trimming took 0 bases from V and 5 from J, leaving 13 bases between them. The naive CD8 population came from CD45RO-negative cells selected for CCR7, without terminally differentiated effector memory CD45RA+ cells. The chain is built from TRBV6-6 and TRBJ1-1; D might be TRBD1 (6 bases). The sample was naive CD8+ T cells from PBMCs. This clonotype originated in a man aged 18 to 30 in good health. Some clones in this sample may be carry-over from other donors' samples. The CDR3 bases are TGTGCCAGCAGTTACTCGAAGACCAGGGGAACTGAAGCTTTCTTT. Its translation is CASSYSKTRGTEAFF.